Here is one T cell receptor (beta chain) with its context. The antigen is unknown. CDR1 is LNHDA and CDR2 is SQIVND in the germline V gene (reference sequence). This CDR3 comprises 16 residues. V lost 2 bases, J lost 1 base, and 4 bases stayed unmatched. This entry belongs to a study of shared clonotypes between healthy human individuals. For the study at large: Each donor had three CD4 naive, three CD4 memory, two CD8 naive and one CD8 memory plate.

Under the authors' procedure: Without quality scores, immunoSEQ junctional reads could not be filtered like full-length reads. Profiled with immunoSEQ multiplex PCR; TCRdb holds only in-frame clones, not every one. Clonal size and the V and J genes are those of that table, whereas D and trimming came from the DNA. The repertoire holds about 1,500,000 clones, with roughly 95% as singletons. Findings and limits, study-wide: Naive subsets, compared against memory subsets, generally had larger estimated richness values.

The chain uses TRBV19 and TRBJ1-5, with TRBD1 matching 8 bases. The specimen was naive CD4+ T cells sorted from blood. Documented subset: CD45RA+ positively selected. This receptor was taken from a man under 40 in good health. The CDR3 coding sequence is TGTGCCAGTAGTATACTTCAGGGGGCGAGCAATCAGCCCCAGCATTTT. Translated, it gives CASSILQGASNQPQHF.